Shown below are 28 T cell receptor beta chains from a single sample sequenced in a study of blood T cell repertoires in COVID-19 (dated by TCRdb to 2020 to 2022). The library was made by the immunoSEQ multiplex PCR assay. Sourced from immuneACCESS, this table was stored by TCRdb with only in-frame sequences that have V and J called. A share of the clones is absent; for the studies checked, an unresolved V gene accounts for under half, and the remainder has no known explanation. This sample is represented by about 200,000 clones; 65% to 85% of them were singletons. 6.5% to 9% of the sample is held by the ten biggest clonotypes. The sequencing sample was made of PBMCs or T cells enriched from blood (not recorded which). The receptors shown here come from a woman in her thirties or forties with acute COVID-19.

This clone showed up just a few times. The chain joins TRBV2 to TRBJ1-4, with a tentative D call TRBD1 (6 bases). The CDR3 consists of 15 residues. The V gene's germline CDR1 is SNHLY and CDR2 FYNNEI. Deletions cut 6 bases from V and 5 bases from J, with 16 bases between. The CDR3 DNA reads as TGTGCCAGCAGGGAAACCGGGACACCGAATGAAAAACTGTTTTTT. Translated, it gives CASRETGTPNEKLFF.

The J gene is TRBJ2-7, the V gene TRBV3-1 (or the pseudogene TRBV3-2); 12 positions match TRBD2. Trimming removed 1 base from V and 3 bases from J; junction bases left unmatched: 10. Looked up from germline, CDR1 is LGHDT and CDR2 is YNNKEL (reference sequence). CDR3 length equals 18 residues. The CDR3, as DNA: TGTGCCAGCAGCCAAGTGACTAGCGGGAGACCAAACCACTACGAGCAGTACTTC. Residues: CASSQVTSGRPNHYEQYF.

The chain links TRBV7-9 to TRBJ2-7; 7 bases agree with TRBD1. Unmatched junction bases numbered 3, after V lost 4 bases and J lost 0 bases. The CDR3 extends over 14 amino acids. The germline V gene encodes CDR1 SEHNR and CDR2 FQNEAQ (reference sequence). The CDR3 protein is CASSSGQSSYEQYF. Written as DNA, the CDR3 is TGTGCCAGCAGCTCGGGACAGAGCTCCTACGAGCAGTACTTC.

The table lists this clone with a count of one. The V gene is TRBV28, the J gene TRBJ2-7, with 11 bases lining up with TRBD2. Germline V gene sequence: CDR1 MDHEN, CDR2 SYDVKM. The CDR3 is made up of 17 amino acids. The junction had 11 bases not matched to a gene; V was cut back by 6 bases and J by 1 base. The CDR3 coding sequence is TGTGCCAGCAGGCTGAAAGCCGGGACTAGCGGATCCTACGAGCAGTACTTC. It translates to CASRLKAGTSGSYEQYF.

This chain uses TRBV6-2 or TRBV6-3 with TRBJ1-2; D uncertain. There are 13 residues in the CDR3. The V gene lost 0 bases and the J gene lost 3 bases, with 5 bases spanning the gap. From germline, CDR1 is MNHEY and CDR2 SVGEGT. As DNA, the CDR3 is TGTGCCAGCAGTTACTCGGAGGACTATGGCTACACCTTC. It translates to CASSYSEDYGYTF.

This chain uses TRBV15 with TRBJ1-2; D is unclear. The CDR3 is 15 amino acids. Trimming took 1 base from V and 0 from J, leaving 9 bases between them. In germline, CDR1 is LNHNV, CDR2 YYDKDF (reference sequence). The CDR3 protein is CATSRAGDANYGYTF. CDR3 bases: TGTGCCACCAGCAGAGCAGGCGACGCTAACTATGGCTACACCTTC.

The chain uses TRBV5-4 and TRBJ1-1; no firm D call. This CDR3 has 13 residues. CDR1 and CDR2 (germline): SGHNT, YYREEE (reference sequence). V was clipped by 4 bases and J by 6 bases, with 13 bases between them. CDR3 sequence (DNA): TGTGCCAGCAGCCACGACCGGGTGGCTGAAGCTTTCTTT. Its translation is CASSHDRVAEAFF.

The chain employs TRBV7-8 and TRBJ2-5; 7 bases match TRBD2. From germline, CDR1 is SGHVS and CDR2 FQNEAQ. The CDR3 extends over 15 amino acids. Germline trimming cut 1 base from V and 7 bases from J; bases unmatched to any gene: 9. CDR3 region: CASSLVAGEVGTQYF. The CDR3 nucleotides read TGTGCCAGCAGCTTAGTCGCGGGAGAGGTGGGGACCCAGTACTTC.

The chain joins TRBV9 to TRBJ2-7; possible D gene TRBD1, 5 bases. Trimming pared 4 bases from V and 3 bases from J, leaving 8 bases between. The germline CDR1 and CDR2 sequences are SGDLS and YYNGEE. CDR3 size: 12 residues. CDR3: CASSSGFYEQYF. CDR3 nucleotide sequence: TGTGCCAGCAGCTCAGGGTTCTACGAGCAGTACTTC.

V and J are TRBV28 and TRBJ2-2; TRBD2 matches at 10 bases. The ends lost 5 bases at V and 3 bases at J; junction bases unmatched: 3. This CDR3 region has 15 residues. Germline loops: CDR1 MDHEN, CDR2 SYDVKM. The CDR3 nucleotides read TGTGCCAGCAGTATAGCGGGAGGATACACCGGGGAGCTGTTTTTT. Translated, it gives CASSIAGGYTGELFF.

The chain has TRBV5-5 and TRBJ2-4, with no clear D. CDR3 length: 18 residues. V lost 1 base, J lost 0 bases, and 17 bases lay in between. Germline V lookup: CDR1 SGHKS, CDR2 YYEKEE (reference sequence). The CDR3 DNA reads as TGTGCCAGCAGCTTGCGGTCACCTAGGCCCTTAGCCAAAAACATTCAGTACTTC. Translation gives CASSLRSPRPLAKNIQYF.

The genes are TRBV4-2 and TRBJ2-2; 13 bases are a match to TRBD2. Germline-derived CDR1 and CDR2 are LGHNA and YNFKEQ. This CDR3 is 17 amino acids long. J lost 9 bases, V lost 4 bases, and 11 bases had no gene match. In nucleotides, the CDR3 is TGTGCCAGCAGCCCGGGGGGACTAGCGGGGCTGGAGAGGGAGCTGTTTTTT. Translating it yields CASSPGGLAGLERELFF.

The chain has TRBV28 and TRBJ1-2; TRBD1 matches 7 bases. Germline lookup yields CDR1 MDHEN and CDR2 SYDVKM. This CDR3 is built from 13 residues. The V and J ends lost 6 bases and 7 bases, in that order; junction bases with no gene match: 8. This CDR3 reads CASSTRGLFGYTF. The DNA for the CDR3 is TGTGCCAGCAGCACGAGGGGGCTTTTTGGCTACACCTTC.

The rearrangement links TRBV6-2 or TRBV6-3 to TRBJ2-3; possible D gene TRBD2, 6 bases. The germline V gene encodes CDR1 MNHEY and CDR2 SVGEGT. This CDR3 spans 17 amino acids. V lost 0 bases and J lost 1, with 14 bases in between. CDR3 DNA sequence: TGTGCCAGCAGTTACTCGCTGGAGACGGGGGGCACAGATACGCAGTATTTT. Translation: CASSYSLETGGTDTQYF.

This chain connects TRBV5-4 to TRBJ1-3; D remains ambiguous. The CDR3 totals 16 residues. CDR1 SGHNT and CDR2 YYREEE come from the germline V gene (reference sequence). Deletions cut 4 bases from V and 1 base from J, with 15 bases between. The CDR3 DNA reads TGTGCCAGCAGCACCGACCCTTCGCGGTCTGGAAACACCATATATTTT. Its protein product is CASSTDPSRSGNTIYF.

The chain has TRBV7-9 and TRBJ2-5; 7 bases line up with TRBD2. Per germline, CDR1 SEHNR and CDR2 FQNEAQ (reference sequence). This CDR3 comprises 13 residues. V shed 5 bases and J 5 bases; nucleotides not matched to a gene: 5. CDR3 sequence: CASSQSGGETQYF. Written as DNA, the CDR3 is TGTGCCAGCAGCCAATCCGGGGGGGAGACCCAGTACTTC.

This clone was recorded once. The chain is built from TRBV5-1 and TRBJ2-7; D might be TRBD2 (5 bases). With 3 bases removed from V and 0 bases from J, the gap between germline ends came to 16 bases. The CDR3 totals 16 residues. Germline-derived CDR1 and CDR2 are SGHRS and YFSETQ. For the CDR3, the DNA is TGCGCCAGCAGCTGGCTTGAGGGCGTGAGCTCCTACGAGCAGTACTTC. It specifies CASSWLEGVSSYEQYF.

The CDR3 DNA follows: TGTGCCAGTAGTATCCCGGGACTAGCGGGGGCCGAGCAGTACTTC. Protein: CASSIPGLAGAEQYF. The chain recombines TRBV19 with TRBJ2-7; 14 bases match TRBD2. CDR3 length: 15 amino acids. Germline values: CDR1 LNHDA, CDR2 SQIVND (reference sequence). The ends lost 3 bases at V and 6 bases at J; junction bases unmatched: 4.

CDR3 in DNA: TGTGCCAGCAGCCGACAGAATCAGCCCCAGCATTTT. Its protein product is CASSRQNQPQHF. This rearrangement joins TRBV7-8 to TRBJ1-5; tentatively, D is TRBD1 (5 bases). Germline V gives CDR1 SGHVS, CDR2 FQNEAQ. V lost 5 bases and J 4 bases, leaving 6 bases between the germline ends. This CDR3 spans 12 amino acids. Drawing the rest from reference TRBV7-8 and TRBJ1-5, the complete variable domain is GAGVSQSPRYKVAKRGQDVALRCDPISGHVSLFWYQQALGQGPEFLTYFQNEAQLDKSGLPSDRFFAERPEGSVSTLKIQRTQQEDSAVYLCASSRQNQPQHFGDGTRLSIL.

The DNA for the CDR3 is TGTGCCAGCAGTTCCATGACAGGGGGAGCCAAAAACATTCAGTACTTC. Protein sequence: CASSSMTGGAKNIQYF. V usage is TRBV27 and J usage is TRBJ2-4; 9 bases align to TRBD1. The junction had 4 bases not matched to a gene; V was cut back by 4 bases and J by 0 bases. Germline lookup yields CDR1 MNHEY and CDR2 SMNVEV (reference sequence). The CDR3 length is 16 residues.

The chain is built from TRBV28 and TRBJ2-1; weak D call: TRBD1 (6 bases). The CDR3 length is 14 residues. Looked up from germline, CDR1 is MDHEN and CDR2 is SYDVKM. Trimming took off 7 bases at V and 4 bases at J, with 14 bases between the two ends. The CDR3 DNA sequence: TGTGCCAGCACCTTCCCCCAGGGGTACAATGAGCAGTTCTTC. Protein sequence: CASTFPQGYNEQFF.

The genes are TRBV7-9 and TRBJ2-3; TRBD2 matches at 10 bases. The CDR3 runs 15 residues. V gave up 4 bases and J gave up 0 bases; unmatched junction bases: 1. Germline CDR1 reads SEHNR; CDR2 reads FQNEAQ (reference sequence). CDR3 protein: CASSSLAGSTDTQYF. CDR3 sequence (DNA): TGTGCCAGCAGCTCACTAGCGGGGAGCACAGATACGCAGTATTTT.

The CDR3 coding sequence is TGCAGTGCCCCTTACTACACCTTC. Amino acid sequence: CSAPYYTF. The V gene is TRBV20-1, the J gene TRBJ1-2; D is unresolved. From germline, CDR1 is DFQATT and CDR2 SNEGSKA (reference sequence). Trimming cost V 6 bases and J 10 bases, with 6 bases left between them. The length of the CDR3 is 8 residues.

This rearrangement joins TRBV11-3 to TRBJ2-2; weak D call: TRBD1 (6 bases). Germline CDR1 reads SGHNT; CDR2 reads YENEEA. There are 16 residues in the CDR3. Trimming took off 3 bases at V and 2 bases at J, with 13 bases between the two ends. Here the CDR3 DNA reads TGTGCCAGCAGCTTTCGGACAGACTATAACACCGGGGAGCTGTTTTTT. This sequence encodes CASSFRTDYNTGELFF.

The V call is TRBV10-3, the J call TRBJ1-4; 9 positions match TRBD1. Germline V CDR1 and CDR2: ENHRY, SYGVKD. The CDR3 extends over 13 amino acids. The ends lost 6 bases at V and 5 bases at J; junction bases unmatched: 1. This CDR3 is CAISGTGNEKLFF. The CDR3 DNA follows: TGTGCCATCAGCGGGACAGGGAATGAAAAACTGTTTTTT.

This chain joins TRBV30 and TRBJ1-1, with 7 bases identical to TRBD1. The CDR3 runs 13 residues. Germline V gives CDR1 GTSNPN, CDR2 SVGIG (reference sequence). J lost 4 bases, V lost 4 bases, and 6 bases had no gene match. The CDR3 loop reads CAWTEGASTEAFF. As DNA, the CDR3 is TGTGCCTGGACGGAGGGGGCAAGCACTGAAGCTTTCTTT.

The rearrangement uses TRBV7-9 and TRBJ2-1; tentative D call: TRBD2 (7 bases). CDR1 is SEHNR and CDR2 is FQNEAQ in the germline V gene (reference sequence). CDR3 length: 15 residues. The ends were cut back, 5 bases at V and 8 bases at J, with 19 bases in the middle. CDR3 DNA sequence: TGTGCCAGCAGCCCGCCGCTAGCGGAGGGGGATGAGCAGTTCTTC. Translating gives CASSPPLAEGDEQFF.

The chain employs TRBV5-1 and TRBJ1-6, with D perhaps TRBD1 (5 bases). Germline V gene sequence: CDR1 SGHRS, CDR2 YFSETQ. The CDR3 contains 16 residues. With 0 bases removed from V and 6 bases from J, the gap between germline ends came to 13 bases. The CDR3 reads CASSLDIGQGNSPLHF. The CDR3 DNA reads TGCGCCAGCAGCTTGGATATAGGGCAGGGTAATTCACCCCTCCACTTT.